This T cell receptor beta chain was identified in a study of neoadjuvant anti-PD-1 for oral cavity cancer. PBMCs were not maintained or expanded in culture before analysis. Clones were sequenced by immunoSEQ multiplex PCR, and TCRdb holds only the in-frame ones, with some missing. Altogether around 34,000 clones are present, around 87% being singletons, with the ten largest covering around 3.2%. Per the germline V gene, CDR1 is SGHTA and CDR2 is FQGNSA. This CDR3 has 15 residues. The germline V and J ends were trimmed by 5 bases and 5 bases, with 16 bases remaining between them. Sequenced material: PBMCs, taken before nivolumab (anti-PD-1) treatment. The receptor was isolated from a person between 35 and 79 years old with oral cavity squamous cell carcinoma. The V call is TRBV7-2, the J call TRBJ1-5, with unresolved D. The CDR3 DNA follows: TGTGCCAGCAGCGTACCAGGTGCCCCTTATCAGCCCCAGCATTTT. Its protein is CASSVPGAPYQPQHF.